Shown below are 17 T cell receptor beta chains from a single sample sequenced in a study of cytomegalovirus exposure and HLA in healthy donors. The PCR employed 60 Vbeta primers together with 13 Jbeta primers. Some clones are missing from TCRdb's copy, which holds only in-frame ones; the method was immunoSEQ multiplex PCR. The sample table sets out 150,000 to 200,000 clones. The sequenced sample consisted of PBMCs. Every receptor here comes from a man in his thirties or forties in good health and CMV-seronegative.

The J gene is TRBJ2-2, the V gene TRBV5-4, with 7 bases aligning to TRBD2. The CDR3 contains 16 residues. V dropped 5 bases and J dropped 0; count of bases not matched to a gene: 7. From germline, CDR1 is SGHNT and CDR2 YYREEE (reference sequence). CDR3 loop: CASRVWGTTNTGELFF. CDR3 nucleotides: TGTGCCAGCAGAGTATGGGGGACTACGAACACCGGGGAGCTGTTTTTT.

This sequence joins TRBV12-5 and TRBJ2-5, with 9 nucleotides matching TRBD1. The CDR3 covers 16 residues. The V segment lost 4 bases and the J segment 5 bases; nucleotides outside the gene matches: 11. Germline CDR1 is LGHNT and CDR2 is FRNRAP. CDR3 DNA: TGTGCTAGTGGTTCCCATACAGGGGGCGGGATCGAGACCCAGTACTTC. Residues: CASGSHTGGGIETQYF.

The chain joins TRBV13 to TRBJ1-2; 7 nucleotides match TRBD1. This CDR3 has 15 amino acids. The germline gives CDR1 PRHDT, CDR2 FYEKMQ (reference sequence). The V gene end was trimmed by 0 bases and the J gene end by 7 bases; junction bases not matched to a gene: 8. CDR3: CASSLGRQGGCGYTF. The CDR3 nucleotides read TGTGCCAGCAGCTTAGGCCGCCAGGGGGGCTGTGGCTACACCTTC.

The V call is TRBV19, the J call TRBJ1-2, with 9 nucleotides matching TRBD1. V dropped 5 bases and J dropped 2; count of bases not matched to a gene: 6. The germline V gene has CDR1 LNHDA and CDR2 SQIVND (reference sequence). This CDR3 is built from 15 residues. CDR3 in DNA: TGTGCCAGTAGTTCCGCGGGGACAGGGAACTATGGCTACACCTTC. Its translation: CASSSAGTGNYGYTF.

The chain recombines TRBV29-1 with TRBJ2-7; D perhaps matches TRBD2 (6 bases). Germline loops: CDR1 SQVTM, CDR2 ANQGSEA. The germline V and J ends were trimmed by 6 bases and 2 bases, with 11 bases remaining between them. This CDR3 contains 12 residues. DNA for the CDR3: TGCAGCGTGCAACTAGCTCCCTACGAGCAGTACTTC. Translation gives CSVQLAPYEQYF.

V gene TRBV5-8 combines with J gene TRBJ2-3; 12 bases are shared with TRBD2. This CDR3 is 14 amino acids long. The trim removed 7 bases at V and 6 bases at J, leaving 6 bases unmatched. Germline V gene lookup returns CDR1 SGHTS and CDR2 YDEGEE. DNA of the CDR3: TGTGCCAGCGGTCTAGCGGGGGGGCGGGATACGCAGTATTTT. Protein product: CASGLAGGRDTQYF.

The chain carries TRBV5-1 and TRBJ2-5; 7 bases are shared with TRBD2. The germline V gene encodes CDR1 SGHRS and CDR2 YFSETQ. V dropped 2 bases and J dropped 5; count of bases not matched to a gene: 12. CDR3 length equals 16 residues. The CDR3 nucleotides read TGCGCCAGCAGCTTCAACACGGCTAGCGGCAGTGAGACCCAGTACTTC. Translating it yields CASSFNTASGSETQYF.

The V gene is TRBV7-9, the J gene TRBJ2-3, with D maybe TRBD1 (6 bases). This CDR3 region has 16 residues. Germline values: CDR1 SEHNR, CDR2 FQNEAQ (reference sequence). The V end was cut by 1 base, the J end by 0 bases, with 11 bases between. CDR3 DNA sequence: TGTGCCAGCAGCTTAGTCAGGGGCACTAGCACAGATACGCAGTATTTT. Translating gives CASSLVRGTSTDTQYF.

The chain combines TRBV28 with TRBJ1-2; D is ambiguous. Trimming removed 1 base from V and 1 base from J, with 7 bases in between. The CDR3 spans 14 residues. The V gene's germline CDR1 is MDHEN and CDR2 SYDVKM. Here the CDR3 reads CASSLLQVNYGYTF. The CDR3 region has the DNA TGTGCCAGCAGTTTATTGCAGGTTAACTATGGCTACACCTTC.

The gene calls are TRBV21-1 and TRBJ2-3; TRBD2, the table's D call, was not compared with the DNA. TRBV21-1 is flagged as a pseudogene. This CDR3 is 17 amino acids long. The CDR3, as DNA: TGTGCCAGCAGCAACGTAGGGACTAGCGGAGTCACAGATACGCAGTATTTT. Protein: CASSNVGTSGVTDTQYF.

The chain has TRBV21-1 and TRBJ1-4; TRBD1 reflects the table's D call only, with no check against the DNA. TRBV21-1 is a pseudogene. The CDR3 length is 21 residues. CDR3 DNA sequence: TGTGCCAGCAGCAAAGCCGGGGACAGGGCAAATCGTCTCCCCAAAGCCGAAAAACTGTTTTTT. Translation: CASSKAGDRANRLPKAEKLFF.

The chain couples TRBV11-2 to TRBJ1-2; weak D call: TRBD1 (6 bases). This CDR3 comprises 16 residues. Trimming took 5 bases from V and 8 from J, leaving 24 bases between them. CDR1 is SGHAT and CDR2 is FQNNGV in the germline V gene. DNA for the CDR3: TGTGCCAGCAGCACGTATTTGGACGGGGGGCCCAAAGGCTACACCTTC. Translated: CASSTYLDGGPKGYTF.

The genes are TRBV4-1 and TRBJ1-5; 9 bases fit TRBD1. The ends lost 1 base at V and 6 bases at J; junction bases unmatched: 10. CDR3 length: 17 amino acids. Germline V gene data show CDR1 as MGHRA and CDR2 as YSYEKL. The CDR3 coding sequence is TGCGCCAGCAGCCAAGGCCCTGGACAGGGGAAGATTCAGCCCCAGCATTTT. Its translation is CASSQGPGQGKIQPQHF.

V and J are TRBV11-3 and TRBJ2-2; the D gene is possibly TRBD1 (5 bases). The germline gives CDR1 SGHNT, CDR2 YENEEA. The CDR3 runs 15 residues. V was clipped by 5 bases and J by 1 base, with 11 bases between them. The CDR3 coding sequence is TGTGCCAGCAGCCCCGCTGACAGGAACACCGGGGAGCTGTTTTTT. It yields the protein CASSPADRNTGELFF.

The rearrangement uses TRBV6-5 and TRBJ1-3; D not resolved. Trimming took off 6 bases at V and 7 bases at J, with 7 bases between the two ends. The germline CDR1 and CDR2 sequences are MNHEY and SVGAGI. The CDR3 runs 11 residues. The CDR3 protein is CASRSVNTIYF. The CDR3 DNA reads TGTGCCAGCAGGTCAGTTAACACCATATATTTT.

V usage is TRBV10-1 and J usage is TRBJ2-3; 15 bases are a match to TRBD2. V lost 7 bases to trimming and J lost 2 bases; unmatched junction nucleotides: 7. The length of the CDR3 is 17 residues. The V gene's germline CDR1 is WNHNN and CDR2 SYGVQD (reference sequence). The CDR3 nucleotides read TGCGCCAGCACCCCCGGGACTAGCGGGAGGTTCACAGATACGCAGTATTTT. Amino acid sequence: CASTPGTSGRFTDTQYF.

As concerns this clone: At one end the junction does not follow the germline gene, possibly because of a read error. The chain combines TRBV11-3 with TRBJ2-2; TRBD2 matches at 8 bases. This CDR3 has 14 amino acids. Per germline, CDR1 SGHNT and CDR2 YENEEA. The CDR3 spells CATSGSATGGELFF. In DNA, the CDR3 is TGTGCCACCAGCGGGAGCGCCACGGGCGGGGAGCTGTTTTTT.